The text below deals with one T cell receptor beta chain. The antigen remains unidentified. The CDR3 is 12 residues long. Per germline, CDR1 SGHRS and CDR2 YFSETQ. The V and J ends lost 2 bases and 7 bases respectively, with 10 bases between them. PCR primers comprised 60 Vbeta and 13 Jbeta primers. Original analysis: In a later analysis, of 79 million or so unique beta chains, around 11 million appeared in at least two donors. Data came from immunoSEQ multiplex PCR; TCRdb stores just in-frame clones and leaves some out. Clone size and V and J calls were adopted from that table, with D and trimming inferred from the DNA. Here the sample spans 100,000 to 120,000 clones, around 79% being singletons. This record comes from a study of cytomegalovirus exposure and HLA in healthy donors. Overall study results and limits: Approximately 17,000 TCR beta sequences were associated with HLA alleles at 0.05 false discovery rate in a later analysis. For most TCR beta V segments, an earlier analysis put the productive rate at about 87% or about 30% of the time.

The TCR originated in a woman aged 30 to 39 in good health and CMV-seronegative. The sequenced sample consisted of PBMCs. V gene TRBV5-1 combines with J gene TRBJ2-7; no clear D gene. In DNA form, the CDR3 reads TGCGCCAGCAGCTTCACTTTCGGGGAGCAGTACTTC. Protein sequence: CASSFTFGEQYF.